The T cell receptor beta chain under discussion was sequenced for a study of cytomegalovirus exposure and HLA in healthy donors. Findings and limits, study-wide: A subsequent analysis found that TCR clusters from the first cohort also tended to co-occur in the approximately 120 validation repertoires, with approximately 94% of cluster scores above 0.

These donors were members of the roughly 120-subject validation cohort, a group separate from the roughly 670-subject first cohort. About this clone itself: Its target is not known.

Here immunoSEQ multiplex PCR was the method, and the copy in TCRdb shows in-frame clones only, minus some. The repertoire has 70,000 to 95,000 clones, approximately 94% of them found once; the top ten carry 3.5% to 4%. This clonotype originated in a woman aged 25 to 39 in good health and CMV-seronegative. Sequencing used PBMCs.

The CDR3 DNA is TGTGCCAGCAGTCCAGGACAGGGAAAAGTCCAAGCCACTGAAGCTTTCTTT. Protein sequence: CASSPGQGKVQATEAFF. J is TRBJ1-1 and V is TRBV27; 8 positions agree with TRBD1. The V and J ends lost 5 bases and 4 bases, in that order; junction bases with no gene match: 15. Germline lookup yields CDR1 MNHEY and CDR2 SMNVEV (reference sequence). CDR3 size: 17 residues.